This entry lists 14 T cell receptor beta chains sequenced from one sample in a study of T cell clonotyping in hematopoietic cell transplantation. Time point meaning: recipient sample about 28 days before transplant, after cytoreduction. Profiled with immunoSEQ multiplex PCR; TCRdb holds only in-frame clones, not every one. Here the sample spans some 30,000 clones, approximately 77% being singletons. This specimen was peripheral blood mononuclear cells, taken before stem cell transplant. These receptors were obtained from a man in his fifties with myelodysplastic syndrome. Some clones in this sample may be carry-over from other donors' samples.

The chain joins TRBV27 to TRBJ2-5; 8 bases line up with TRBD1. Germline assignment: CDR1 MNHEY and CDR2 SMNVEV (reference sequence). The CDR3 consists of 17 residues. The trim removed 7 bases at V and 1 base at J, leaving 14 bases unmatched. The CDR3, as DNA: TGTGCCAGCACCCCGGACAGGGTGAGGGAGGCCCAAGAGACCCAGTACTTC. Translation gives CASTPDRVREAQETQYF.

This chain joins TRBV30 and TRBJ2-7, with TRBD2 matching over 12 bases. The germline gives CDR1 GTSNPN, CDR2 SVGIG (reference sequence). Trimming removed 1 base from V and 3 bases from J; junction bases left unmatched: 13. The CDR3 loop spans 18 amino acids. The CDR3 DNA is TGTGCCTGGAGTGCTTTGTCAACTAGCGGGAGGAACCTCTACGAGCAGTACTTC. Its translation: CAWSALSTSGRNLYEQYF.

The DNA for the CDR3 is TGCGCCAGCAGCTTACAGGGGTACTCCGGGGAGCTGTTTTTT. Protein: CASSLQGYSGELFF. V gene TRBV5-1 combines with J gene TRBJ2-2; 7 nucleotides align to TRBD1. CDR1 SGHRS and CDR2 YFSETQ come from the germline V gene. V was clipped by 2 bases and J by 6 bases; unmatched bases: 4. The CDR3 extends over 14 amino acids.

The rearrangement joins TRBV9 to TRBJ2-2; 15 bases match TRBD2. Germline values: CDR1 SGDLS, CDR2 YYNGEE. After removal of 4 bases from V and 6 bases from J, the junction contained 4 bases not matched to a gene. The CDR3 is 16 amino acids. CDR3 in DNA: TGTGCCAGCAGCTTCGGACTAGCGGGGGGGGCCGGGGAGCTGTTTTTT. Translating gives CASSFGLAGGAGELFF.

This clone was found a few times. V usage is TRBV30 and J usage is TRBJ2-2; D is possibly TRBD2 (5 bases). V lost 0 bases and J 7 bases, leaving 9 bases between the germline ends. The CDR3 covers 13 residues. The germline V gene has CDR1 GTSNPN and CDR2 SVGIG (reference sequence). CDR3 in DNA: TGTGCCTGGAGTGTGCGTGGGAGCGGGGAGCTGTTTTTT. Its protein is CAWSVRGSGELFF.

This chain links TRBV27 with TRBJ2-7; 12 bases map to TRBD2. Per germline, CDR1 MNHEY and CDR2 SMNVEV (reference sequence). Losses at the gene ends were 2 bases for V and 3 bases for J; bases not matched to a gene: 5. The CDR3 has 16 residues. CDR3 nucleotides: TGTGCCAGCAGTTTAGCCCAGGGACTAGCGGGCTACGAGCAGTACTTC. Protein sequence: CASSLAQGLAGYEQYF.

J is TRBJ1-5 and V is TRBV5-1, with a weak D call TRBD1 (6 bases). The CDR3 extends over 13 amino acids. Trimming left V 4 bases short and J 11 bases short, with 16 bases between. Germline V gene lookup returns CDR1 SGHRS and CDR2 YFSETQ. CDR3 sequence (DNA): TGCGCCAGCAGCATAGGGGGGGGGTCGACCCAGCATTTT. Protein sequence: CASSIGGGSTQHF.

This clone was counted only a few times. The chain combines TRBV6-5 with TRBJ2-1; D might be TRBD2 (7 bases). The CDR3 consists of 14 residues. The germline V gene has CDR1 MNHEY and CDR2 SVGAGI. V was cut by 5 bases and J by 7 bases, with 15 bases left in between. CDR3 in DNA: TGTGCCAGCAGTGGGGGGGCGACACGAAATGAGCAGTTCTTC. It specifies CASSGGATRNEQFF.

This clone was detected a few times. This chain links TRBV7-6 with TRBJ2-3, with D hard to call. V dropped 5 bases and J dropped 4 bases, with 13 bases sitting between them. Germline V gene data show CDR1 as SGHVS and CDR2 as FNYEAQ. This CDR3 region has 14 residues. The CDR3 spells CASSETLDADTQYF. The CDR3 nucleotides are TGTGCCAGCAGCGAAACTCTGGACGCAGATACGCAGTATTTT.

The chain joins TRBV4-3 to TRBJ2-2, with 11 positions matching TRBD2. Trimming took 3 bases from V and 4 from J; bases not matched to a gene: 10. Germline assignment: CDR1 LGHNA and CDR2 YSLEER. CDR3 size: 18 residues. The CDR3 spells CASSQDIIAGGITGELFF. CDR3 DNA: TGCGCCAGCAGCCAGGATATTATAGCGGGGGGGATCACCGGGGAGCTGTTTTTT.

The rearrangement uses TRBV2 and TRBJ2-3; 12 bases fit TRBD2. The CDR3 spans 15 residues. V was pared by 11 bases and J by 2 bases, with 8 bases of the junction left unmatched. Germline CDR1 reads SNHLY; CDR2 reads FYNNEI. CDR3 nucleotides: TGTGCCTCCCTGGGACTAGCGGGTTTCACAGATACGCAGTATTTT. The encoded protein is CASLGLAGFTDTQYF.

This clone was counted between two and nine times. The chain recombines TRBV6-1 with TRBJ1-2; D unresolved. Looked up from germline, CDR1 is MNHNS and CDR2 is SASEGT. This CDR3 spans 13 amino acids. The V end was cut by 5 bases, the J end by 0 bases, with 7 bases between. The CDR3 bases are TGTGCCAGCAGTTCTCTAGCTAACTATGGCTACACCTTC. This encodes CASSSLANYGYTF.

This clone showed up just a few times. V is TRBV27 and J is TRBJ1-5; D might be TRBD1 (6 bases). This CDR3 has 15 amino acids. CDR1 is MNHEY, CDR2 SMNVEV, per germline (reference sequence). V lost 5 bases and J 4 bases, leaving 15 bases between the germline ends. In nucleotides, the CDR3 is TGTGCCAGCAGTAGGCAGGGGTTGGGAAATCAGCCCCAGCATTTT. Amino acids: CASSRQGLGNQPQHF.

This clone was seen once. V gene TRBV27 combines with J gene TRBJ2-7; 8 nucleotides agree with TRBD2. Germline V lookup: CDR1 MNHEY, CDR2 SMNVEV (reference sequence). This CDR3 contains 14 residues. With V trimmed by 7 bases and J by 3 bases, 8 bases remained unmatched. The CDR3 reads CASITGLGDYEQYF. The CDR3 bases are TGTGCCAGCATTACGGGACTAGGCGACTACGAGCAGTACTTC.